The clone carrying this TCR beta chain was counted many times. Its antigen is as yet unknown. This specimen belongs to a study of T cells in Graves' hyperthyroidism and ophthalmopathy. On the basis of clinical symptoms, serum thyroxine and TRAb, thyroid ultrasound and orbital computed tomography, diagnoses were made. Study results and limitations: Researchers report that a 13 V-J model separated ophthalmopathy from stable hyperthyroidism. Among thyroid clonotypes expanded above 0.001, most also appeared in blood. Before onset, ophthalmopathy was predicted by the model a median 6.5 months earlier.

The germline V and J ends were trimmed by 0 bases and 5 bases, with 8 bases remaining between them. Germline V CDR1 and CDR2: GTSNPN, SVGIG (reference sequence). This CDR3 is 13 amino acids long. The TCR beta CDR3 regions underwent amplification using RNA transcripts as the source. HTBI primers drove first-round RT-PCR of the TCR CDR3. MiXCR, applied by TCRdb to the multiplex PCR reads, yields one record per CDR3 protein. The sample includes some 370,000 distinct CDR3 sequences, over 13% seen only once; the top ten take 25% to 30%. The chain combines TRBV30 with TRBJ1-5; D is unclear. Sequencing was carried out using blood. The sequence was obtained from a man aged 45-60 years with Graves' ophthalmopathy. CDR3 in amino acids: CAWSVSRDQPQHF. The CDR3 DNA sequence: TGTGCCTGGAGTGTATCGCGGGATCAGCCCCAGCATTTT. The full variable domain, its missing parts supplied by reference TRBV30 and TRBJ1-5, is SQTIHQWPATLVQPVGSPLSLECTVEGTSNPNLYWYRQAAGRGLQLLFYSVGIGQISSEVPQNLSASRPQDRQFILSSKKLLLSDSGFYLCAWSVSRDQPQHFGDGTRLSIL.